The following is a TCR beta chain sequence with its context. The germline CDR1 and CDR2 sequences are SGHTA and FQGNSA. CDR3 size: 13 residues. Trimming took 4 bases from V and 7 from J, leaving 13 bases between them. This specimen comes from a study of human T cells and chemical hapten exposure. Via MiXCR, TCRdb re-called the RACE reads, giving one row per CDR3 protein. This table has 70,000 to 75,000 distinct CDR3 sequences, approximately 29% appearing once. Specified time point: patch test 1, 2 weeks after DPC sensitization. The treatment is: therapeutic diphenylcyclopropenone sensitization with weekly scalp DPC.

The sequence derives from a man aged 35 to 55 with alopecia areata. Some clones in this sample may be carry-over from other donors' samples. The chain combines TRBV7-2 with TRBJ1-1; perhaps TRBD1 as D (5 bases). Sample: whole blood, taken in connection with sensitization to the hapten diphenylcyclopropenone (DPC). The DNA for the CDR3 is TGTGCCAGCAGCTCCGAGGCAGGGAGTGAAGCTTTCTTT. Its protein product is CASSSEAGSEAFF.